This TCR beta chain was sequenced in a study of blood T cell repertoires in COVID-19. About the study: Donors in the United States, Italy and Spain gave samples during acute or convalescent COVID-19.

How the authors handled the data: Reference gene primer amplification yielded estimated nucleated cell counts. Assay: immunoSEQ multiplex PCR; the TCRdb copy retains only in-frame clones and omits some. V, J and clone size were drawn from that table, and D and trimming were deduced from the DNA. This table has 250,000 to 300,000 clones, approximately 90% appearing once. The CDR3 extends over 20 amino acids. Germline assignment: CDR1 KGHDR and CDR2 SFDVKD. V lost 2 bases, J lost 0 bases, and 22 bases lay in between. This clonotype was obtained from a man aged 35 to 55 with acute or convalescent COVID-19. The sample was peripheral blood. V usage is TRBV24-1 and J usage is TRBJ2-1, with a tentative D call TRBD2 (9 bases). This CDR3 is CATSDSRAGGTGNSYNEQFF. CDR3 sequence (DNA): TGTGCCACCAGTGATTCCCGGGCGGGGGGGACAGGAAACTCCTACAATGAGCAGTTCTTC.